These 25 T cell receptor beta chains share one sample of origin, sequenced in a study of shared clonotypes between healthy human individuals. This table comes from immunoSEQ multiplex PCR, and its TCRdb copy is limited to in-frame clones, with some not included. The top ten clones hold 0.1% to 0.15% of a sample with roughly 2 million clones, 85% to 95% of them seen once. What was sequenced was naive CD4+ T cells sorted from blood. The subset denotes: CD45RA+ positively selected. These TCRs come from a man between 18 and 35 years old in good health.

This chain links TRBV7-3 with TRBJ2-7, with D possibly being TRBD1 (5 bases). CDR1 is SGHTA, CDR2 FQGTGA, per germline. This CDR3 has 13 residues. Trimming left V 2 bases short and J 3 bases short, with 8 bases between. The CDR3, as DNA: TGTGCCAGCAGCTTAGGCAGGGACTACGAGCAGTACTTC. The encoded protein is CASSLGRDYEQYF.

This clone has a single count. The rearrangement uses TRBV16 and TRBJ2-2; 8 bases line up with TRBD2. Trimming removed 4 bases from V and 4 bases from J; junction bases left unmatched: 5. Germline-derived CDR1 and CDR2 are KGHSY and FQNENV. CDR3 size: 15 residues. In nucleotides, the CDR3 is TGTGCCAGCAGCCGCAGCCGGGGGGGCACCGGGGAGCTGTTTTTT. Protein product: CASSRSRGGTGELFF.

This chain links TRBV6-5 with TRBJ1-1; D uncertain. Trimming took off 3 bases at V and 6 bases at J, with 17 bases between the two ends. CDR3 length equals 15 residues. The germline gives CDR1 MNHEY, CDR2 SVGAGI. The CDR3: CASSYGGKGFPEAFF. CDR3 in DNA: TGTGCCAGCAGTTATGGAGGGAAGGGATTTCCTGAAGCTTTCTTT.

The chain has TRBV12-5 and TRBJ1-1, with D unclear. V was cut by 8 bases and J by 1 base, with 14 bases left in between. This CDR3 has 14 amino acids. From germline, CDR1 is LGHNT and CDR2 FRNRAP. The CDR3 bases are TGTGCTAGTAAGGGCTCCCGGGAGAACACTGAAGCTTTCTTT. Its translation: CASKGSRENTEAFF.

The CDR3 spells CASSESGGDQPQHF. CDR3 sequence (DNA): TGTGCCAGCAGTGAAAGTGGAGGGGATCAGCCCCAGCATTTT. The rearrangement joins TRBV6-1 to TRBJ1-5; the D gene is possibly TRBD1 (5 bases). The CDR3 has 14 residues. Germline-derived CDR1 and CDR2 are MNHNS and SASEGT. V was clipped by 2 bases and J by 5 bases, with 10 bases between them.

This sequence joins TRBV7-2 and TRBJ2-3; D is possibly TRBD2 (6 bases). The CDR3 consists of 13 residues. V lost 4 bases, J lost 6 bases, and 11 bases lay in between. Germline V CDR1 and CDR2: SGHTA, FQGNSA. The CDR3 DNA follows: TGTGCCAGCAGCTCCTCGGGGAGGGATACGCAGTATTTT. Translation gives CASSSSGRDTQYF. The variable domain in full, completed from reference TRBV7-2 and TRBJ2-3, reads GAGVSQSPSNKVTEKGKDVELRCDPISGHTALYWYRQSLGQGLEFLIYFQGNSAPDKSGLPSDRFSAERTGGSVSTLTIQRTQQEDSAVYLCASSSSGRDTQYFGPGTRLTVL.

Remarks on this clone: An end of the junction does not agree with germline; a read error may underlie this. This chain joins TRBV6-6 and TRBJ2-7; 7 bases agree with TRBD2. Germline V CDR1 and CDR2: MNHNY, SVGAGI (reference sequence). The CDR3 has 12 amino acids. CDR3 DNA: TGTGCCAGCAGTGATGCCGGGAGGAGCGCGAACTTC. Amino acid sequence: CASSDAGRSANF.

Remarks on this clone: Other nucleotide sequences from this sample produce the same CDR3. In DNA, the CDR3 is TGTGCCAGCTCACTGGGCGGCGGGAATCAGCCCCAGCATTTT. It codes for CASSLGGGNQPQHF. The gene calls are TRBV18 and TRBJ1-5; D gene uncertain. V was shortened by 4 bases and J by 4 bases, with 11 bases between the two germline ends. Germline CDR1 KGHSH, CDR2 LQKENI. The CDR3 is 14 residues long.

The V call is TRBV6-1, the J call TRBJ1-2; D might be TRBD1 (5 bases). CDR1 and CDR2 from the germline V gene are MNHNS and SASEGT. The CDR3 runs to 13 residues. Trimming pared 4 bases from V and 4 bases from J, leaving 10 bases between. The CDR3 here is CASSGSGTYGYTF. CDR3 bases: TGTGCCAGCAGTGGGTCCGGGACCTATGGCTACACCTTC.

The CDR3 spells CASSLWTGGHTEAFF. CDR3 DNA sequence: TGTGCCAGCAGCTTGTGGACAGGGGGCCACACTGAAGCTTTCTTT. This chain uses TRBV5-4 with TRBJ1-1, with 11 bases that match TRBD1. Trimming at V came to 1 base and at J to 3 bases, leaving 2 bases not matched to a gene. Germline V gives CDR1 SGHNT, CDR2 YYREEE (reference sequence). The CDR3 length is 15 residues.

The V and J genes are TRBV28 and TRBJ2-3, with TRBD2 as a possible D gene (7 bases). The V and J ends lost 9 bases and 3 bases respectively, with 13 bases between them. The germline gives CDR1 MDHEN, CDR2 SYDVKM. The CDR3 extends over 13 amino acids. The chain's CDR3 is CASGRGGTDTQYF. CDR3 sequence (DNA): TGTGCCAGTGGAAGGGGGGGGACAGATACGCAGTATTTT.

This chain uses TRBV5-1 with TRBJ1-2; D uncertain. There are 14 residues in the CDR3. CDR1 and CDR2 from the germline V gene are SGHRS and YFSETQ. The germline V and J ends were trimmed by 3 bases and 6 bases, with 15 bases remaining between them. The CDR3 spells CASSSGSGGDGYTF. The CDR3 DNA is TGCGCCAGCAGCTCGGGGAGCGGTGGAGATGGCTACACCTTC.

This sequence joins TRBV6-6 and TRBJ2-7, with 10 bases lining up with TRBD1. Trimming at V came to 5 bases and at J to 11 bases, leaving 9 bases not matched to a gene. This CDR3 region has 13 residues. CDR1 MNHNY and CDR2 SVGAGI come from the germline V gene (reference sequence). CDR3 DNA sequence: TGTGCCAGCAGTCCGGGACAGGGGTTGGTTAAGTACTTC. It translates to CASSPGQGLVKYF.

J is TRBJ1-2 and V is TRBV18; TRBD1 is a possible D gene (5 bases). Germline CDR1 and CDR2: KGHSH and LQKENI. The CDR3 runs 17 residues. Between the trimmed V and J ends, which lost 6 bases and 0 bases, there was a span of 20 bases. The CDR3 loop is CASSLRDSGGANYGYTF. In DNA, the CDR3 is TGTGCCAGCTCCCTTAGGGACTCAGGAGGGGCTAACTATGGCTACACCTTC.

CDR3 DNA sequence: TGTGCCATCACGTCGGGAGGAGGTGGCTACACCTTC. This encodes CAITSGGGGYTF. V and J are TRBV10-3 and TRBJ1-2; D is uncertain. The CDR3 has 12 amino acids. The germline V gene has CDR1 ENHRY and CDR2 SYGVKD. Trimming stripped 7 bases from V and 7 bases from J, with 13 bases between.

The CDR3 sequence: CASSVYFGAYEQYF. CDR3 DNA sequence: TGTGCCAGCAGTGTTTATTTTGGCGCCTACGAGCAGTACTTC. The chain uses TRBV6-5 and TRBJ2-7; D uncertain. This CDR3 has 14 residues. Germline CDR1 reads MNHEY; CDR2 reads SVGAGI. V was clipped by 5 bases and J by 2 bases, with 13 bases between them.

This sequence joins TRBV6-1 and TRBJ2-3, with TRBD1 as a possible D gene (7 bases). Germline-derived CDR1 and CDR2 are MNHNS and SASEGT. CDR3 length: 18 amino acids. The germline V and J ends were trimmed by 4 bases and 1 base, with 21 bases remaining between them. The CDR3 DNA follows: TGTGCCAGCAGTGGGAGGGGACAGCCTGGGGCTCGCACAGATACGCAGTATTTT. Protein: CASSGRGQPGARTDTQYF.

This chain connects TRBV15 to TRBJ1-1; D call uncertain. This CDR3 region has 13 residues. Trimming took off 5 bases at V and 0 bases at J, with 7 bases between the two ends. Germline CDR1 LNHNV, CDR2 YYDKDF (reference sequence). The chain's CDR3 is CATSSQMNTEAFF. In nucleotides, the CDR3 is TGTGCCACCAGCTCCCAGATGAACACTGAAGCTTTCTTT.

V usage is TRBV12-5 and J usage is TRBJ2-7; 8 nucleotides line up with TRBD1. Germline lookup yields CDR1 LGHNT and CDR2 FRNRAP. The CDR3 runs to 13 residues. V lost 5 bases, J lost 6 bases, and 6 bases stayed unmatched. CDR3 bases: TGTGCTAGTGGTCCCCCAGGGGGCGGCGAGCAGTACTTC. This gives the protein CASGPPGGGEQYF.

This chain joins TRBV5-1 and TRBJ2-5, with 9 bases identical to TRBD1. The V and J ends lost 0 bases and 4 bases, in that order; junction bases with no gene match: 7. The germline V gene has CDR1 SGHRS and CDR2 YFSETQ. There are 16 residues in the CDR3. CDR3 sequence: CASSLGRDRVRETQYF. Written as DNA, the CDR3 is TGCGCCAGCAGCTTGGGTAGGGACAGGGTGAGAGAGACCCAGTACTTC.

About this clone itself: Within the sample, other DNA sequences also encode this same CDR3. V gene TRBV6-1 combines with J gene TRBJ2-3, with D unresolved. Germline V CDR1 and CDR2: MNHNS, SASEGT. This CDR3 is 12 amino acids long. V gave up 6 bases and J gave up 2 bases, with 6 bases separating them. The CDR3 region has the DNA TGTGCCAGCAGCTTAAACACAGATACGCAGTATTTT. Its protein product is CASSLNTDTQYF.

The chain combines TRBV19 with TRBJ2-6, with D uncertain. Trimming shortened V by 3 bases and J by 4 bases, and 10 bases separated the two germline ends. CDR3 length: 15 residues. In germline, CDR1 is LNHDA, CDR2 SQIVND (reference sequence). CDR3 in amino acids: CASSMTGSGANVLTF. CDR3 sequence (DNA): TGTGCCAGTAGTATGACGGGTTCCGGGGCCAACGTCCTGACTTTC.

This sequence joins TRBV4-3 and TRBJ2-2; D unresolved. CDR3 length equals 18 residues. The V gene's germline CDR1 is LGHNA and CDR2 YSLEER. V was shortened by 1 base and J by 4 bases, with 19 bases between the two germline ends. The CDR3 sequence: CASSQANTKTKGTGELFF. As DNA, the CDR3 is TGCGCCAGCAGCCAAGCAAACACCAAAACAAAGGGCACCGGGGAGCTGTTTTTT.

The chain combines TRBV30 with TRBJ1-1, with TRBD1 matching 7 bases. The CDR3 covers 16 residues. V was pared by 2 bases and J by 4 bases, with 13 bases of the junction left unmatched. Per the germline V gene, CDR1 is GTSNPN and CDR2 is SVGIG (reference sequence). CDR3: CAWSQPGGVWATEAFF. The CDR3 DNA follows: TGTGCCTGGAGTCAGCCAGGGGGAGTGTGGGCCACTGAAGCTTTCTTT.

The chain couples TRBV29-1 to TRBJ2-5; D is ambiguous. This CDR3 has 11 residues. V lost 6 bases and J 5 bases, leaving 10 bases between the germline ends. CDR1 SQVTM and CDR2 ANQGSEA come from the germline V gene. The CDR3 protein is CSVPSPETQYF. The CDR3 bases are TGCAGCGTCCCCTCGCCGGAGACCCAGTACTTC. Variable domain in full (rest from reference TRBV29-1 and TRBJ2-5): SAVISQKPSRDICQRGTSLTIQCQVDSQVTMMFWYRQQPGQSLTLIATANQGSEATYESGFVIDKFPISRPNLTFSTLTVSNMSPEDSSIYLCSVPSPETQYFGPGTRLLVL.